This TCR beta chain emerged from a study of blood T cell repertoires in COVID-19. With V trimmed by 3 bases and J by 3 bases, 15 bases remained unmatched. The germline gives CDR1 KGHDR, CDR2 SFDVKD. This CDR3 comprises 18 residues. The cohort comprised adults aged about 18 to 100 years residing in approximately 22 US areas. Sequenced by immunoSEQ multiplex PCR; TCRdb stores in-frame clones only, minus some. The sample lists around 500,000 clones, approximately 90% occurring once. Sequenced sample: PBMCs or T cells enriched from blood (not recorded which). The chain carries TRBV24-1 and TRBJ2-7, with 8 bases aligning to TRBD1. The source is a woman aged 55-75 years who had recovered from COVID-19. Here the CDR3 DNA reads TGTGCCACCAGTGATCGAATCCCCAGACAGGGGCATTACTACGAGCAGTACTTC. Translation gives CATSDRIPRQGHYYEQYF.